This paragraph covers one T cell receptor (beta chain) sequence. The antigen is unknown. Germline CDR1 is SGHNT and CDR2 is YYREEE (reference sequence). V gave up 4 bases and J gave up 7 bases, with 23 bases separating them. The CDR3 is 16 residues long. The record originates from a study of T cell responses to AZD1222 COVID-19 vaccine. Study outcomes and limitations: The span of vaccine-associated CD4 TCRs extended across spike, with dominance at 160-218 and 743-854.

Some clones are missing from TCRdb's copy, which holds only in-frame ones; the method was immunoSEQ multiplex PCR. The table lists approximately 61,000 clones, roughly four fifths of them singletons. The sequenced sample was peripheral blood, obtained 28 days after the second AZD1222 dose. The rearrangement uses TRBV5-4 and TRBJ2-5, with D perhaps TRBD1 or TRBD2 (5 bases each). This sequence originates from an adult who received the AZD1222 COVID-19 vaccine. The CDR3 DNA sequence: TGTGCCAGCAGCCCCCCTGGGACCTCCAGGAAGACGACCCAGTACTTC. Translating it yields CASSPPGTSRKTTQYF. Full variable domain (rest looked up from reference TRBV5-4 and TRBJ2-5): ETGVTQSPTHLIKTRGQQVTLRCSSQSGHNTVSWYQQALGQGPQFIFQYYREEENGRGNFPPRFSGLQFPNYSSELNVNALELDDSALYLCASSPPGTSRKTTQYFGPGTRLLVL.